This TCR beta chain was sequenced for a study of shared clonotypes between healthy human individuals. The CDR3 is 12 residues long. V gave up 6 bases and J gave up 3 bases, with 9 bases separating them. Germline values: CDR1 MDHEN, CDR2 SYDVKM. Data came from immunoSEQ multiplex PCR; TCRdb stores just in-frame clones and leaves some out. The sample lists about half a million clones, 60% to 85% occurring once. The study used approximately 92 million PBMCs per unsorted sample for genomic DNA. The receptor was derived from a woman aged 40 to 49 in good health. Some clones in this sample may be carry-over from other donors' samples. The sample consisted of PBMCs. The V gene is TRBV28, the J gene TRBJ2-7; D gene ambiguous. The CDR3: CASSPPLYEQYF. CDR3 DNA: TGTGCCAGCAGCCCACCTCTCTACGAGCAGTACTTC.